This T cell receptor beta chain originates from a study of early stage breast cancer tumors. The CDR3 has 16 amino acids. CDR1 MGHDK and CDR2 SYGVNS come from the germline V gene. The trim removed 4 bases at V and 5 bases at J, leaving 10 bases unmatched. About this clone: Antigen: not known.

Only in-frame clones appear in the TCRdb table, and some are missing; sequencing was by immunoSEQ multiplex PCR. The sample shows fewer than 50,000 clones, around 70% of them seen only once. Study-wide points: Compared with adjacent normal breast, tumors showed approximately 2.5-fold denser, more clonal T cells. Enriched TCRB sequences shared across patients were mostly commonly generated sequences.

The clonotype comes from a person aged 50 to 59 with breast cancer. Source material: blood. This sequence joins TRBV25-1 and TRBJ2-5, with 10 bases identical to TRBD1. The CDR3, as DNA: TGTGCCAGCAGTGTCTCGGGACAGGGGACGGAGGAGACCCAGTACTTC. Translation gives CASSVSGQGTEETQYF.